This passage covers 5 T cell receptor beta chains from one sample sequenced in a study of T cell clonality in common variable immunodeficiency. Assay used: immunoSEQ multiplex PCR; TCRdb lists only in-frame clones, some missing. The sample includes about 55,000 clones, none of them occurring once. Sequencing was done on a sample of peripheral blood mononuclear cells. These receptors all stem from a person aged 18 to 75 in good health.

Ten or more counts support this clone. Sequencing ends 3 residues short of the CDR3 end; the germline J gene provides the rest. The chain combines TRBV6-2 or TRBV6-3 with TRBJ1-3; D perhaps matches TRBD1 (5 bases). Germline values: CDR1 MNHEY, CDR2 SVGEGT. Trimming shortened V by 5 bases and J by 4 bases, and 12 bases separated the two germline ends. The CDR3 extends over 14 amino acids. Partial CDR3 DNA: TGTGCCAGCAGTCCCCAGGGAGGAGGAAACACC. Protein product: CASSPQGGGNT. The whole CDR3 protein is CASSPQGGGNTIYF.

This clone was seen at least ten times. The CDR3 goes on 3 residues after the read ends, and that part is filled in from the germline J gene. This sequence joins TRBV4-1 and TRBJ2-3; 12 bases line up with TRBD1. J lost 6 bases, V lost 0 bases, and 7 bases had no gene match. The CDR3 has 17 amino acids. CDR1 is MGHRA and CDR2 is YSYEKL in the germline V gene. The CDR3 DNA, read in part, is TGCGCCAGCAGCCAAGAAGGGGGACAGGGGGCTTGGGATACG. Translation gives CASSQEGGQGAWDT. The whole CDR3 sequence is CASSQEGGQGAWDTQYF.

This clone was seen repeatedly, ten times or more. The missing CDR3 end, 3 residues past where the read stops, is filled in from the germline J gene. The gene calls are TRBV29-1 and TRBJ2-1; D not resolved. CDR3 length: 11 amino acids. Germline CDR1 reads SQVTM; CDR2 reads ANQGSEA. V lost 3 bases and J lost 4, with 4 bases in between. CDR3 bases read: TGCAGCGTTGACAGTTACAATGAG. This translates into CSVDSYNE. The whole CDR3 sequence is CSVDSYNEQFF.

In its sample, this clone was seen many times. The read comes to an end 3 residues before the CDR3 does, leaving the germline J gene to fill in the end. V and J are TRBV5-1 and TRBJ1-6, with TRBD1 identical over 9 bases. The CDR3 has 16 residues. Germline V gene lookup returns CDR1 SGHRS and CDR2 YFSETQ. The V gene end was trimmed by 0 bases and the J gene end by 6 bases; junction bases not matched to a gene: 4. The CDR3 is CASSLALGQGNSPLHF. The sequenced part of the CDR3 DNA is TGCGCCAGCAGCTTGGCACTGGGACAGGGTAATTCACCC.

Ten or more counts support this clone. Coverage ceases 3 residues before the CDR3 finishes, and the germline J gene fills in the end. The chain uses TRBV14 and TRBJ1-2; 8 positions agree with TRBD1. Germline lookup yields CDR1 SGHDN and CDR2 FVKESK. The CDR3 sequence is 16 residues long. The V segment lost 3 bases and the J segment 7 bases; nucleotides outside the gene matches: 13. CDR3 bases read: TGTGCCAGCAGCCACAACAGGGGGATCCTCCCCTCTGGC. Translated, it gives CASSHNRGILPSG. In full, the CDR3 reads CASSHNRGILPSGYTF.